This T cell receptor (beta chain) originates from a study of blood T cells in healthy people across ages. About the research overall: Template switching captured about one barcoded beta molecule per two T cells. Points from the study as a whole: Diversity of TCR beta per million T cells declined in a roughly linear way with age.

The authors drew approximately 9 milliliters of peripheral blood from each donor. CDR1 and CDR2 from the germline V gene are MNHEY and SVGEGT. The length of the CDR3 is 15 residues. To note about this clonotype: Its antigen is undetermined. One end of the junction fails to match germline, which may point to a read error.

With a J-beta primer mix and a sample-barcoded 5' primer, a second PCR ran about 7 to 11 cycles. Per-sample output comprised a minimum of 2.5 million paired-end reads containing CDR3. TCRdb reanalysed the 5' RACE reads using MiXCR and keeps one entry per CDR3 protein. The sample records about 1,600,000 distinct CDR3 sequences, around 39% being singletons. The sequenced sample consisted of blood. The TCR originated in a woman aged 18-35 years in good health. The V and J genes are TRBV6-2 or TRBV6-3 and TRBJ2-3; D is possibly TRBD1 (6 bases). For the CDR3, the DNA is TGTGCCAGCAGAGCCTTTCTAGGGGACACAGATACGCTGTATTTT. Its translation: CASRAFLGDTDTLYF.